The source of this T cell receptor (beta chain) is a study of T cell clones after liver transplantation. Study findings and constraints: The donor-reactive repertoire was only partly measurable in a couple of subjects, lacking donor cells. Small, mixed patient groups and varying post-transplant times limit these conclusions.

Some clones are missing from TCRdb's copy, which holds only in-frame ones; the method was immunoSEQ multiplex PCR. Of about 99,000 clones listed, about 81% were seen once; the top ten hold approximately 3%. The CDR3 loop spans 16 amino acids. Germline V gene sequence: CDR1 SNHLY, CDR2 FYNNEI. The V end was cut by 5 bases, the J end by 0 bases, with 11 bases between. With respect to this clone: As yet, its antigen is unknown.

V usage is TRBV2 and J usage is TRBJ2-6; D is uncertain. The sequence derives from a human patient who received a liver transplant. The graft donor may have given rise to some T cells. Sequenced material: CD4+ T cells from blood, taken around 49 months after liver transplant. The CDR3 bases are TGTGCCAGCAGTCGGACGGAAAGCTCTGGGGCCAACGTCCTGACTTTC. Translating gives CASSRTESSGANVLTF.